This is a list of T cell receptor beta chains from one sample in a study of cytomegalovirus exposure and HLA in healthy donors. Measured with immunoSEQ multiplex PCR; TCRdb has only the in-frame clones, and not every one. The table lists about 200,000 clones, 75% to 85% of them singletons. Sequenced sample: PBMCs. Receptors were obtained from a woman aged 40-49 years in good health and CMV-seronegative. Each CDR3 is given without its conserved first and last residue. Some rows mark clone size as missing; the rest say once, few, many or name a class of expanded clone.

ASSSGLAGGPGANVLT	TRBV28	-	16	TRBJ2-6
ASSPLRLGLVNTEAF	TRBV7-8	-	15	TRBJ1-1
ASSLTTGGPYGYT	TRBV5-5	-	13	TRBJ1-2
ASSFTGTSGLGKF	TRBV5-4	-	13	TRBJ2-1
ASSLARSGELF	TRBV11-2	-	11	TRBJ2-2
ASSSTGFNQPQH	TRBV19	-	12	TRBJ1-5
ASSFLATSSYEQY	TRBV5-6	few	13	TRBJ2-7
ASRFRTSGRVTDTQY	TRBV5-1	-	15	TRBJ2-3
ASSSRTGGRTEAF	TRBV19	-	13	TRBJ1-1
ASSLYRNTEAF	TRBV7-3	-	11	TRBJ1-1
ASSQQSGVFYNEQF	TRBV4-1	-	14	TRBJ2-1
ASSLGLAGGADTQY	TRBV5-4	-	14	TRBJ2-3
ASSLWGGRYEQY	TRBV5-8	-	12	TRBJ2-7
ASSSTGNTGELF	TRBV7-9	-	12	TRBJ2-2
ASSRKSSYEQY	TRBV27	-	11	TRBJ2-7
ASSLVGRTYEQY	TRBV7-8	once	12	TRBJ2-7
ASSLMGTGGIYEQF	TRBV7-3	once	14	TRBJ2-1
ASSERGGRAYEQY	TRBV4-1	-	13	TRBJ2-7
ASSATQAGGPSEQF	TRBV18	-	14	TRBJ2-1
ASSLFMNTEAF	TRBV7-9	few	11	TRBJ1-1
ASSRPGQGYYGYT	TRBV5-1	-	13	TRBJ1-2
ASSPLGTSGSGEQF	TRBV4-1	-	14	TRBJ2-1
ASSFTLAGEYNEQF	TRBV7-6	few	14	TRBJ2-1
SVEGGSRSTDTQY	TRBV29-1	once	13	TRBJ2-3
SVESQGNTEAF	TRBV29-1	-	11	TRBJ1-1
SVERVLSTNEKLF	TRBV29-1	-	13	TRBJ1-4
ASSPSEMVTQY	TRBV13	-	11	TRBJ2-5
ASSLGARPTEAF	TRBV5-6	-	12	TRBJ1-1
ASAETSGVTYEQY	TRBV6-5	-	13	TRBJ2-7
ASSPERGQPQH	TRBV6-5	-	11	TRBJ1-5
ASSGATGPGANVLT	TRBV19	-	14	TRBJ2-6
ASSHKEREQY	TRBV5-5	-	10	TRBJ2-7
ASSLEGQGPRAGELF	TRBV5-5	-	15	TRBJ2-2
ASTLRGQGNYGYT	TRBV5-6	few	13	TRBJ1-2
ASSLEQGAIGELF	TRBV5-8	-	13	TRBJ2-2
ASRSSGSLYNEQF	TRBV5-1	-	13	TRBJ2-1
ASSTATRANTEAF	TRBV19	-	13	TRBJ1-1
ASSLTGISYGYT	TRBV5-6	-	12	TRBJ1-2
ASSFQSGSSYEQY	TRBV27	once	13	TRBJ2-7
ASSISSYNEQF	TRBV19	-	11	TRBJ2-1
SASDRANTGELF	TRBV29-1	-	12	TRBJ2-2
ASSPPTGTSRITDTQY	TRBV18	-	16	TRBJ2-3
ASSDPMRQETQY	TRBV25-1	-	12	TRBJ2-5
ASSLRQGPYEQY	TRBV5-6	-	12	-
ASREQTGGETQY	TRBV27	once	12	TRBJ2-5
ASSSTSGTYEQY	TRBV27	-	12	TRBJ2-7